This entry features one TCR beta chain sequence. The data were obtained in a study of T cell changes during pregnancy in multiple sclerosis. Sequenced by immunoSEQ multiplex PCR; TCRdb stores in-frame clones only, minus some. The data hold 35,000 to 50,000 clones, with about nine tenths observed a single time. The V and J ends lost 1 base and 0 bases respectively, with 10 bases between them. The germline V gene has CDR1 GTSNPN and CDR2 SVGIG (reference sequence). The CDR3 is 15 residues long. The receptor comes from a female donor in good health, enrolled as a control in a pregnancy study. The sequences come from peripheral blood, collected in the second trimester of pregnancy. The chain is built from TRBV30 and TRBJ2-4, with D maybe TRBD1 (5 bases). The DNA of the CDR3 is TGTGCCTGGAGTGACAGGTCACTAGCCAAAAACATTCAGTACTTC. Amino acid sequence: CAWSDRSLAKNIQYF.